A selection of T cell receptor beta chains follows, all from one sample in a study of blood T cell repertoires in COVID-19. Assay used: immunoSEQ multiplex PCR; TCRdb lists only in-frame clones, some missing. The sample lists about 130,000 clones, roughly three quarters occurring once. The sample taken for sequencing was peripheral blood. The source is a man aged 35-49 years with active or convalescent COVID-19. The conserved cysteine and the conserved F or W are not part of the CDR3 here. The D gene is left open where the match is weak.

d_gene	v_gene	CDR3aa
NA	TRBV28	ASSFYRLTGQPQH
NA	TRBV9	ASSPPSDTYNSPLH
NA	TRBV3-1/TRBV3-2	ASSLIGSGRDYNEQF
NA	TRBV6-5	ASRLTANTEAF
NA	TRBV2	ASSPASTFGGYT
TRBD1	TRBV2	ATHGDRGTEAF
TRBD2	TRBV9	ASSLPGTSASNEQF
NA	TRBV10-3	AISEEREAF
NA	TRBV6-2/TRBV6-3	ASSRAGHHYEQY
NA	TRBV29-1	SAGQHNSPLH
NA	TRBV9	ASSVESLNTGELF
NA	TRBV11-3	ASSLSLETQY
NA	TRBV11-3	ASRPQSNQPQH
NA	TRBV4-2	ASSQEGWGGYT
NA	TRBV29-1	SVEEATAPREQY
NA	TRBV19	ASSTGMAAPLH
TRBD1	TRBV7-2	ASSATGGPQPQH
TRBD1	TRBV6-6	ASRQGMGSPLH
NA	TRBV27	ASSPIPNEQF
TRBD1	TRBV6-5	ASSPAGQGIDTQY
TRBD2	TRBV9	ASSVRGGGRVDEQY
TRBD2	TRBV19	ASSTSGTSSEQY
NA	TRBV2	ATLGFGSVEAF
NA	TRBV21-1	ASSKASGLRRAEAF
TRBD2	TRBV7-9	ASSLAHMTSGRAYEQY
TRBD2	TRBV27	ASSTAGRGGGELF
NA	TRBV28	ASSLGSRGTEAF
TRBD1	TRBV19	ASRTGTGINEAF
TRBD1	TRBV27	ATGGGRNRGDTQY
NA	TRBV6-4	ASSDSQTGELF
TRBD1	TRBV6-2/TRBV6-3	ASSDGQGVYEQY
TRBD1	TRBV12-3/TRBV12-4	ASSLKGTGEAF
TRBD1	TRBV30	AWTRDSEKLF
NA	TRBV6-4	ASSDSNHGTQY
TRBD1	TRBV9	ASGTGGVIPGELF
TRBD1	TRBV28	ASSPPSGTGGSGELF
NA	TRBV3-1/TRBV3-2	ASSHAGTRYEQY
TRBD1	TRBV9	ASSATTNDRGLDGYT
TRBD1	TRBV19	ASSVTNRGSNQPQH